The clone carrying this TCR beta chain was counted between two and nine times. How the authors handled the data: For nucleated cells, counts were estimated from reference gene primer amplification. The protocol was immunoSEQ multiplex PCR, while the TCRdb copy is restricted to in-frame clones and leaves out a portion. The V and J calls and clone size were taken over from that table, and D and trimming were inferred from the DNA. The table shows about 230,000 clones, with 88% occurring only once. This CDR3 has 12 amino acids. The V gene's germline CDR1 is LGHDT and CDR2 YNNKEL (reference sequence). V lost 5 bases, J lost 1 base, and 5 bases lay in between. The sample originates from a study of blood T cell repertoires in COVID-19. Whole-study context: Samples came from the United States, Italy and Spain, spanning acute and convalescent COVID-19.

Source material: peripheral blood. The chain uses TRBV3-1 (or the pseudogene TRBV3-2) and TRBJ1-1; D not resolved. The receptor was derived from a woman in her sixties or seventies with acute or convalescent COVID-19. The CDR3 bases are TGTGCCAGCAGCGGGAGGAACACTGAAGCTTTCTTT. Protein sequence: CASSGRNTEAFF.